One and the same sample provided the 23 T cell receptor beta chains below, sequenced in a study of cytomegalovirus exposure and HLA in healthy donors (dated by TCRdb to about 2017). Library preparation employed the immunoSEQ multiplex PCR assay. The multiplex PCR relied on a mix of 60 forward primers for TCR Vbeta segments and 13 reverse primers for TCR Jbeta segments. In its TCRdb copy, this immuneACCESS table keeps in-frame sequences only and misses some clones. Where compared with another copy, unresolved V genes explain less than half of these, and the others have no known cause. A total of more than 150,000 clones appear in this sample, about 80% of them only once. In total, the top ten clones hold less than 2% of the sample. The sequenced material came from PBMCs. These receptors were collected from a man aged 35 to 55 in good health and CMV-seronegative.

The chain employs TRBV18 and TRBJ1-1, with a tentative D call TRBD1 (5 bases). Germline V gene lookup returns CDR1 KGHSH and CDR2 LQKENI. The CDR3 spans 13 residues. V was shortened by 3 bases and J by 10 bases, with 15 bases between the two germline ends. The CDR3 DNA is TGTGCCAGCTCACCGGCCCAGGACGGGGGAGCTTTCTTT. This encodes CASSPAQDGGAFF.

This chain joins TRBV7-8 and TRBJ1-2; D is uncertain. The CDR3 has 13 residues. V was pared by 5 bases and J by 3 bases, with 10 bases between. Germline V gene data show CDR1 as SGHVS and CDR2 as FQNEAQ. CDR3 loop: CASSPGKDYGYTF. In DNA form, the CDR3 reads TGTGCCAGCAGCCCCGGGAAGGACTATGGCTACACCTTC.

This clone was seen once. This chain links TRBV5-4 with TRBJ2-2; the D gene is possibly TRBD2 (5 bases). Germline CDR1 and CDR2: SGHNT and YYREEE (reference sequence). CDR3 length equals 15 residues. With 3 bases removed from V and 3 bases from J, the gap between germline ends came to 12 bases. The CDR3: CASSSAGVYTGELFF. CDR3 nucleotide sequence: TGTGCCAGCAGCTCAGCCGGGGTTTACACCGGGGAGCTGTTTTTT.

The chain recombines TRBV6-5 with TRBJ1-1, with D maybe TRBD1 (5 bases). CDR3 size: 14 residues. The V gene lost 2 bases and the J gene lost 4 bases, with 11 bases spanning the gap. Looked up from germline, CDR1 is MNHEY and CDR2 is SVGAGI. This CDR3 is CASSYGGMSTEAFF. In nucleotides, the CDR3 is TGTGCCAGCAGTTACGGGGGGATGAGCACTGAAGCTTTCTTT.

The V gene is TRBV4-2, the J gene TRBJ2-1, with D unresolved. Germline V gene lookup returns CDR1 LGHNA and CDR2 YNFKEQ. V was trimmed by 11 bases and J by 1 base, leaving 12 bases between them. The CDR3 is 13 residues long. The CDR3 here is CAVAPRSYNEQFF. In DNA, the CDR3 is TGTGCCGTCGCCCCCCGGTCCTACAATGAGCAGTTCTTC.

The J gene is TRBJ2-5, the V gene TRBV5-1; D might be TRBD1 (5 bases). The germline V and J ends were trimmed by 0 bases and 3 bases, with 9 bases remaining between them. This CDR3 region has 14 residues. Germline V gives CDR1 SGHRS, CDR2 YFSETQ. Here the CDR3 reads CASSLATVKETQYF. As DNA, the CDR3 is TGCGCCAGCAGCTTGGCGACAGTAAAAGAGACCCAGTACTTC.

The CDR3 sequence: CASSVGDRGSGNTIYF. DNA for the CDR3: TGTGCCAGCAGCGTCGGGGACAGGGGCTCTGGAAACACCATATATTTT. The V and J genes are TRBV9 and TRBJ1-3; 10 bases map to TRBD1. Trimming at V came to 2 bases and at J to 0 bases, leaving 2 bases not matched to a gene. CDR1 and CDR2 from the germline V gene are SGDLS and YYNGEE. The CDR3 consists of 16 residues.

The V gene is TRBV7-9, the J gene TRBJ1-1, with D possibly being TRBD1 (5 bases). Trimming took 4 bases from V and 4 from J, leaving 7 bases between them. The CDR3 runs to 12 residues. CDR1 and CDR2 from the germline V gene are SEHNR and FQNEAQ (reference sequence). The chain's CDR3 is CASSWGGTEAFF. CDR3 in DNA: TGTGCCAGCAGCTGGGGCGGCACTGAAGCTTTCTTT.

J is TRBJ1-1 and V is TRBV19, with TRBD1 as a possible D gene (5 bases). Deletions cut 8 bases from V and 4 bases from J, with 23 bases between. The CDR3 totals 16 residues. Germline CDR1 reads LNHDA; CDR2 reads SQIVND (reference sequence). The CDR3 DNA is TGTGCCAGTCAAGTGCTAGGCCAGGGTGCCGGCACTGAAGCTTTCTTT. Its protein is CASQVLGQGAGTEAFF.

The CDR3 is CASSNRTGNQPQHF. DNA of the CDR3: TGTGCCAGCTCGAACAGGACAGGCAATCAGCCCCAGCATTTT. J is TRBJ1-5 and V is TRBV18, with D possibly matching TRBD1 (6 bases). The CDR3 consists of 14 residues. Germline assignment: CDR1 KGHSH and CDR2 LQKENI. V dropped 6 bases and J dropped 2 bases, with 11 bases sitting between them. Filled out from reference TRBV18 and TRBJ1-5, the complete variable domain reads NAGVMQNPRHLVRRRGQEARLRCSPMKGHSHVYWYRQLPEEGLKFMVYLQKENIIDESGMPKERFSAEFPKEGPSILRIQQVVRGDSAAYFCASSNRTGNQPQHFGDGTRLSIL.

This rearrangement joins TRBV4-3 to TRBJ1-2, with 7 nucleotides matching TRBD1. CDR3 size: 15 residues. The V gene's germline CDR1 is LGHNA and CDR2 YSLEER. V gave up 0 bases and J gave up 7 bases; unmatched junction bases: 8. Here the CDR3 DNA reads TGCGCCAGCAGCCAAGATTCTTACAGGGGCCCTGGCTACACCTTC. Encoded protein: CASSQDSYRGPGYTF.

This clone was detected only a few times. The rearrangement links TRBV6-5 to TRBJ1-2; 7 positions match TRBD1. Germline CDR1 MNHEY, CDR2 SVGAGI. Trimming at V came to 4 bases and at J to 9 bases, leaving 8 bases not matched to a gene. The CDR3 covers 13 residues. The CDR3 here is CASSWDSPLSYTF. CDR3 DNA: TGTGCCAGCAGTTGGGACAGTCCGTTGAGCTACACCTTC.

This clone was detected only a few times. The chain carries TRBV28 and TRBJ1-1, with D unresolved. The V end lost 2 bases, the J end lost 1 base, and 11 bases lay between the germline ends. Germline-derived CDR1 and CDR2 are MDHEN and SYDVKM. This CDR3 has 15 residues. This CDR3 reads CASSLMGRRNTEAFF. In DNA, the CDR3 is TGTGCCAGCAGTTTAATGGGTCGGAGGAACACTGAAGCTTTCTTT.

This clone was detected a few times. The gene calls are TRBV14 and TRBJ2-1, with a weak D call TRBD2 (6 bases). CDR1 and CDR2 from the germline V gene are SGHDN and FVKESK. Trimming pared 1 base from V and 9 bases from J, leaving 16 bases between. CDR3 length: 15 residues. CDR3 region: CASSQARTSFGEQFF. The CDR3 DNA reads TGTGCCAGCAGCCAAGCCCGTACTAGCTTCGGTGAGCAGTTCTTC.

The gene calls are TRBV15 and TRBJ2-1; 11 nucleotides match TRBD2. Germline lookup yields CDR1 LNHNV and CDR2 YYDKDF (reference sequence). J was trimmed by 8 bases and V by 3 bases; bases with no gene match: 6. CDR3 length: 15 amino acids. The DNA for the CDR3 is TGTGCCACCAGCAGTAGCGGGGGGGCCTTAGATGAGCAGTTCTTC. The encoded protein is CATSSSGGALDEQFF.

The J gene is TRBJ2-5, the V gene TRBV4-2, with 12 positions matching TRBD2. The tail of the sequence fits TRBJ2-7 better, so the J call may be wrong. CDR1 and CDR2 (germline): LGHNA, YNFKEQ. There are 15 residues in the CDR3. CDR3 DNA sequence: TGTGCCAGCAGCCCATCGACTAGCGGGAGACACGAGCAGTACTTC. Translated, it gives CASSPSTSGRHEQYF.

J is TRBJ2-7 and V is TRBV19, with 9 bases that match TRBD2. This CDR3 spans 14 amino acids. Germline V lookup: CDR1 LNHDA, CDR2 SQIVND (reference sequence). Losses at the gene ends were 4 bases for V and 3 bases for J; bases not matched to a gene: 4. For the CDR3, the DNA is TGTGCCAGTAGTACCGCGGGGGGGGACTACGAGCAGTACTTC. Translated, it gives CASSTAGGDYEQYF.

V is TRBV5-1 and J is TRBJ2-1; 12 bases fit TRBD2. CDR1 and CDR2 (germline): SGHRS, YFSETQ. The V and J ends lost 6 bases and 5 bases, in that order; junction bases with no gene match: 3. CDR3 size: 14 residues. The CDR3, as DNA: TGCGCCAGCATCACTAGCGGGGGGAACAATGAGCAGTTCTTC. Its protein is CASITSGGNNEQFF. The whole variable domain, filled in from reference TRBV5-1 and TRBJ2-1, reads KAGVTQTPRYLIKTRGQQVTLSCSPISGHRSVSWYQQTPGQGLQFLFEYFSETQRNKGNFPGRFSGRQFSNSRSEMNVSTLELGDSALYLCASITSGGNNEQFFGPGTRLTVL.

This clone was found a few times. This chain connects TRBV2 to TRBJ2-1; TRBD2 agrees at 13 bases. The CDR3 totals 16 residues. The J segment lost 10 bases and the V segment lost 5 bases, leaving 11 bases of the junction unmatched. Germline V CDR1 and CDR2: SNHLY, FYNNEI. CDR3 in amino acids: CASSYWTSGGEGEQFF. CDR3 DNA: TGTGCCAGCAGTTATTGGACTAGCGGGGGAGAGGGGGAGCAGTTCTTC. Combining the CDR3 with reference TRBV2 and TRBJ2-1 gives the whole variable domain EPEVTQTPSHQVTQMGQEVILRCVPISNHLYFYWYRQILGQKVEFLVSFYNNEISEKSEIFDDQFSVERPDGSNFTLKIRSTKLEDSAMYFCASSYWTSGGEGEQFFGPGTRLTVL.

J is TRBJ1-2 and V is TRBV25-1; D might be TRBD1 (5 bases). Germline lookup yields CDR1 MGHDK and CDR2 SYGVNS. Between the trimmed V and J ends, which lost 7 bases and 2 bases, there was a span of 20 bases. There are 16 residues in the CDR3. Here the CDR3 DNA reads TGTGCCAGCACCCGCGGAGGGGCAGGGATAAACTATGGCTACACCTTC. Residues: CASTRGGAGINYGYTF.

The chain links TRBV28 to TRBJ2-7; 8 positions agree with TRBD1. The CDR3 is 14 amino acids. CDR1 and CDR2 from the germline V gene are MDHEN and SYDVKM. J gave up 3 bases and V 5 bases, and 6 bases lay outside the gene matches. The CDR3 DNA is TGTGCCAGCAGTAGGGGGGACAGGAACTACGAGCAGTACTTC. Amino acids: CASSRGDRNYEQYF. The full variable domain, rest sourced from reference TRBV28 and TRBJ2-7, is DVKVTQSSRYLVKRTGEKVFLECVQDMDHENMFWYRQDPGLGLRLIYFSYDVKMKEKGDIPEGYSVSREKKERFSLILESASTNQTSMYLCASSRGDRNYEQYFGPGTRLTVT.

The chain combines TRBV6-1 with TRBJ1-2; D ambiguous. The CDR3 runs to 13 residues. V was clipped by 3 bases and J by 4 bases, with 9 bases between them. Germline V gene data show CDR1 as MNHNS and CDR2 as SASEGT. This CDR3 is CASSEPQAYGYTF. The CDR3 region has the DNA TGTGCCAGCAGTGAGCCCCAGGCCTATGGCTACACCTTC.

The rearrangement joins TRBV9 to TRBJ2-5; D is possibly TRBD2 (5 bases). Per germline, CDR1 SGDLS and CDR2 YYNGEE. This CDR3 region has 15 residues. V dropped 0 bases and J dropped 0 bases, with 9 bases sitting between them. This chain's CDR3 is CASSVAGLNQETQYF. CDR3 bases: TGTGCCAGCAGCGTAGCAGGACTGAACCAAGAGACCCAGTACTTC.